The subject of this entry is one TCR beta chain. In the original analysis: Reference gene primer amplification gave estimated nucleated cell counts. Only in-frame clones appear in the TCRdb table, and some are missing; sequencing was by immunoSEQ multiplex PCR. That table is the source of V, J and clone size, and D and trimming were worked out from the DNA. The data contain 150,000 to 200,000 clones, 65% to 85% of them singletons. The CDR3 spans 15 residues. V lost 4 bases, J lost 4 bases, and 8 bases stayed unmatched. Germline CDR1 MNHEY, CDR2 SVGEGT. The data belong to a study of blood T cell repertoires in COVID-19. Turning to the study itself: Sites across the United States, Italy and Spain contributed samples from acute and convalescent COVID-19. T cells, B-cell-depleted T cells, or PBMCs supplied cDNA or gDNA.

The sequenced sample consisted of peripheral blood. The receptor was isolated from a woman under 40 with acute or convalescent COVID-19. J is TRBJ2-5 and V is TRBV6-2 or TRBV6-3; 8 bases are shared with TRBD1. CDR3 bases: TGTGCCAGCAGTTTCCCGACAGGGGCGGGAGAGACCCAGTACTTC. Amino acid sequence: CASSFPTGAGETQYF.